This entry lists 32 T cell receptor beta chains sequenced from one sample in a study of siplizumab effects on memory and regulatory T cells. Libraries were prepared by immunoSEQ multiplex PCR; TCRdb keeps only in-frame clonotypes and omits some of them. The data contain around 110,000 clones, about 94% of them seen just once; the ten biggest clones take up about 1.8%. Sequencing was done on a sample of non-Treg CD4+ T cells sorted from blood. Receptors were obtained from a human donor in good health.

The chain recombines TRBV6-5 with TRBJ2-7; unclear D gene. CDR1 MNHEY and CDR2 SVGAGI come from the germline V gene. The CDR3 runs to 14 residues. Trimming stripped 0 bases from V and 0 bases from J, with 6 bases between. DNA of the CDR3: TGTGCCAGCAGTTACTCGGGCAGCTCCTACGAGCAGTACTTC. Protein: CASSYSGSSYEQYF.

The rearrangement joins TRBV2 to TRBJ1-4; maybe TRBD1 (5 bases). There are 13 residues in the CDR3. V lost 9 bases and J 2 bases, leaving 10 bases between the germline ends. Germline loops: CDR1 SNHLY, CDR2 FYNNEI. The CDR3 region has the DNA TGTGCCAGGCGGGACTGGACTAATGAAAAACTGTTTTTT. Its translation is CARRDWTNEKLFF.

The chain carries TRBV5-1 and TRBJ2-3; D is unresolved. This CDR3 region has 14 residues. V gave up 3 bases and J gave up 3 bases, with 11 bases separating them. Germline CDR1 SGHRS, CDR2 YFSETQ. The CDR3: CASSWLKGTDTQYF. The CDR3 DNA is TGCGCCAGCAGCTGGTTAAAGGGTACAGATACGCAGTATTTT.

This chain joins TRBV9 and TRBJ2-7; D is unresolved. Per the germline V gene, CDR1 is SGDLS and CDR2 is YYNGEE. The V end was cut by 1 base, the J end by 0 bases, with 11 bases between. The CDR3 totals 15 residues. CDR3: CASSVNWRLSYEQYF. CDR3 nucleotide sequence: TGTGCCAGCAGCGTAAATTGGCGTCTCTCCTACGAGCAGTACTTC.

The CDR3 loop is CASSVGVGYNEQYF. Written as DNA, the CDR3 is TGTGCCAGCAGCGTAGGGGTAGGGTACAACGAGCAGTACTTC. V usage is TRBV9 and J usage is TRBJ2-7, with D unclear. The CDR3 contains 14 residues. CDR1 is SGDLS and CDR2 is YYNGEE in the germline V gene. With 0 bases removed from V and 5 bases from J, the gap between germline ends came to 12 bases. The variable domain in full, completed from reference TRBV9 and TRBJ2-7, reads DSGVTQTPKHLITATGQRVTLRCSPRSGDLSVYWYQQSLDQGLQFLIQYYNGEERAKGNILERFSAQQFPDLHSELNLSSLELGDSALYFCASSVGVGYNEQYFGPGTRLTVT.

This clone has a single count. The J gene is TRBJ1-2, the V gene TRBV2; maybe TRBD1 (6 bases). Germline CDR1 and CDR2: SNHLY and FYNNEI. The ends were cut back, 5 bases at V and 5 bases at J, with 12 bases in the middle. The CDR3 totals 13 residues. CDR3 protein: CASSIQGPYGYTF. CDR3 bases: TGTGCCAGCAGTATACAGGGTCCGTATGGCTACACCTTC. The whole variable domain, filled in from reference TRBV2 and TRBJ1-2, reads EPEVTQTPSHQVTQMGQEVILRCVPISNHLYFYWYRQILGQKVEFLVSFYNNEISEKSEIFDDQFSVERPDGSNFTLKIRSTKLEDSAMYFCASSIQGPYGYTFGSGTRLTVV.

The gene calls are TRBV11-2 and TRBJ2-5; the D call may be TRBD1 or TRBD2 (6 bases each). With 1 base removed from V and 5 bases from J, the gap between germline ends came to 14 bases. CDR3 length: 15 amino acids. Germline V gene data show CDR1 as SGHAT and CDR2 as FQNNGV. This CDR3 reads CASSLGPRGEETQYF. CDR3 sequence (DNA): TGTGCCAGCAGCTTAGGTCCGAGGGGGGAGGAGACCCAGTACTTC.

V gene TRBV11-2 combines with J gene TRBJ1-5; 9 bases agree with TRBD1. This CDR3 is 15 amino acids long. The germline CDR1 and CDR2 sequences are SGHAT and FQNNGV. V dropped 4 bases and J dropped 4; count of bases not matched to a gene: 5. For the CDR3, the DNA is TGTGCCAGCAGCTCAGAGGGGACAGGGAATCAGCCCCAGCATTTT. Translating gives CASSSEGTGNQPQHF. The complete variable domain, with remaining parts taken from reference TRBV11-2 and TRBJ1-5, reads EAGVAQSPRYKIIEKRQSVAFWCNPISGHATLYWYQQILGQGPKLLIQFQNNGVVDDSQLPKDRFSAERLKGVDSTLKIQPAKLEDSAVYLCASSSEGTGNQPQHFGDGTRLSIL.

V is TRBV6-1 and J is TRBJ2-3; D is possibly TRBD2 (5 bases). CDR1 and CDR2 (germline): MNHNS, SASEGT. The CDR3 is 14 amino acids. Trimming shortened V by 2 bases and J by 4 bases, and 10 bases separated the two germline ends. CDR3 region: CASSEILDADTQYF. The CDR3 nucleotides are TGTGCCAGCAGTGAAATACTAGACGCAGATACGCAGTATTTT.

The chain is built from TRBV6-1 and TRBJ2-7; D possibly corresponds to TRBD2 (5 bases). This CDR3 spans 11 amino acids. V was cut by 5 bases and J by 5 bases, with 7 bases left in between. Per germline, CDR1 MNHNS and CDR2 SASEGT. The CDR3 sequence is CASSRRHEQYF. The CDR3 DNA reads as TGTGCCAGCAGTAGGAGGCACGAGCAGTACTTC.

This chain links TRBV6-5 with TRBJ2-7; the match to TRBD2 covers 9 bases. Germline CDR1 reads MNHEY; CDR2 reads SVGAGI. The CDR3 runs to 14 residues. Losses at the gene ends were 5 bases for V and 13 bases for J; bases not matched to a gene: 15. The CDR3 reads CASSTGLTTSGRYF. CDR3 DNA sequence: TGTGCCAGCAGTACAGGACTCACCACTAGCGGGCGTTACTTC.

The V gene is TRBV9, the J gene TRBJ2-3; D unclear. V lost 3 bases and J lost 0, with 2 bases in between. CDR3 size: 12 residues. Germline V gene lookup returns CDR1 SGDLS and CDR2 YYNGEE. CDR3 nucleotides: TGTGCCAGCAGCGCTAGCACAGATACGCAGTATTTT. Encoded protein: CASSASTDTQYF.

The chain uses TRBV10-3 and TRBJ2-3, with D perhaps assigned TRBD1 or TRBD2 (7 bases each). The CDR3 consists of 15 residues. Trimming pared 5 bases from V and 0 bases from J, leaving 12 bases between. Germline CDR1 and CDR2: ENHRY and SYGVKD. The CDR3 bases are TGTGCCATCAGTCAGGGGGGGGTTAGCACAGATACGCAGTATTTT. Protein product: CAISQGGVSTDTQYF.

The rearrangement links TRBV28 to TRBJ1-4; 8 bases agree with TRBD1. CDR1 is MDHEN and CDR2 is SYDVKM in the germline V gene. This CDR3 spans 14 amino acids. V was clipped by 7 bases and J by 11 bases; unmatched bases: 12. The CDR3 region has the DNA TGTGCCAGCACTTATGGACAGGGATTCGGGAAACTGTTTTTT. Its translation is CASTYGQGFGKLFF. Variable domain in full (rest from reference TRBV28 and TRBJ1-4): DVKVTQSSRYLVKRTGEKVFLECVQDMDHENMFWYRQDPGLGLRLIYFSYDVKMKEKGDIPEGYSVSREKKERFSLILESASTNQTSMYLCASTYGQGFGKLFFGSGTQLSVL.

The chain recombines TRBV7-3 with TRBJ2-1; 7 bases fit TRBD2. Looked up from germline, CDR1 is SGHTA and CDR2 is FQGTGA. The CDR3 has 14 amino acids. J gave up 6 bases and V 3 bases, and 5 bases lay outside the gene matches. The CDR3 nucleotides read TGTGCCAGCAGCTTGGGCGGGAGCAGCAATGAGCAGTTCTTC. This sequence encodes CASSLGGSSNEQFF. The whole variable domain, remainder taken from reference TRBV7-3 and TRBJ2-1, is GAGVSQTPSNKVTEKGKYVELRCDPISGHTALYWYRQSLGQGPEFLIYFQGTGAADDSGLPNDRFFAVRPEGSVSTLKIQRTERGDSAVYLCASSLGGSSNEQFFGPGTRLTVL.

V and J are TRBV2 and TRBJ2-5, with D possibly matching TRBD1 (5 bases). The CDR3 sequence is 14 residues long. Germline CDR1 and CDR2: SNHLY and FYNNEI. The V end was cut by 4 bases, the J end by 3 bases, with 12 bases between. The CDR3 here is CASSGTREKETQYF. Written as DNA, the CDR3 is TGTGCCAGCAGTGGGACAAGAGAGAAAGAGACCCAGTACTTC. Using reference TRBV2 and TRBJ2-5 for the parts outside the CDR3, the full variable domain is EPEVTQTPSHQVTQMGQEVILRCVPISNHLYFYWYRQILGQKVEFLVSFYNNEISEKSEIFDDQFSVERPDGSNFTLKIRSTKLEDSAMYFCASSGTREKETQYFGPGTRLLVL.

The genes are TRBV14 and TRBJ2-5; D is unresolved. Germline-derived CDR1 and CDR2 are SGHDN and FVKESK. Trimming cost V 5 bases and J 7 bases, with 11 bases left between them. The CDR3 is made up of 12 amino acids. The DNA of the CDR3 is TGTGCCAGCAGCTCTATTCTGGGGACCCAGTACTTC. Protein product: CASSSILGTQYF.

V is TRBV2 and J is TRBJ1-2; possibly TRBD1 for D (5 bases). The V and J ends lost 7 bases and 8 bases respectively, with 20 bases between them. This CDR3 region has 14 residues. Germline CDR1 is SNHLY and CDR2 is FYNNEI. The CDR3 DNA sequence: TGTGCCAGCACTTCCGGGACCATCCGTCCGGGCTACACCTTC. Amino acid sequence: CASTSGTIRPGYTF.

This chain uses TRBV5-1 with TRBJ2-7; possibly TRBD1 for D (6 bases). Germline V lookup: CDR1 SGHRS, CDR2 YFSETQ. This CDR3 is built from 14 residues. Trimming removed 4 bases at V and 3 bases at J, with 14 bases between. The CDR3 is CASSARAGDYEQYF. CDR3 coding DNA: TGCGCCAGCAGCGCCCGGGCAGGGGACTACGAGCAGTACTTC. Filled out from reference TRBV5-1 and TRBJ2-7, the complete variable domain reads KAGVTQTPRYLIKTRGQQVTLSCSPISGHRSVSWYQQTPGQGLQFLFEYFSETQRNKGNFPGRFSGRQFSNSRSEMNVSTLELGDSALYLCASSARAGDYEQYFGPGTRLTVT.

The sample holds one count of this clone. The V and J genes are TRBV5-1 and TRBJ2-2, with unresolved D. The V and J ends lost 4 bases and 6 bases respectively, with 16 bases between them. The CDR3 contains 15 residues. The germline gives CDR1 SGHRS, CDR2 YFSETQ. CDR3 protein: CASSTPSGGAGELFF. For the CDR3, the DNA is TGCGCCAGCAGCACCCCATCGGGCGGAGCCGGGGAGCTGTTTTTT.

This chain links TRBV5-4 with TRBJ2-7, with 11 nucleotides matching TRBD1. CDR3 length equals 15 residues. After removal of 4 bases from V and 4 bases from J, the junction contained 7 bases not matched to a gene. CDR1 is SGHNT and CDR2 is YYREEE in the germline V gene (reference sequence). The CDR3 loop is CASSRGTGGGYEQYF. Written as DNA, the CDR3 is TGTGCCAGCAGCCGTGGGACAGGGGGTGGTTACGAGCAGTACTTC.

This chain connects TRBV5-5 to TRBJ2-1; D remains unclear. CDR1 is SGHKS and CDR2 is YYEKEE in the germline V gene (reference sequence). Trimming pared 1 base from V and 0 bases from J, leaving 8 bases between. The CDR3 has 15 residues. The CDR3 bases are TGTGCCAGCAGCTTGAGTTCGAGCTCCTACAATGAGCAGTTCTTC. This translates into CASSLSSSSYNEQFF.

This chain uses TRBV19 with TRBJ1-4, with D uncertain. This CDR3 contains 13 residues. V gave up 5 bases and J gave up 4 bases, with 8 bases separating them. Germline V gives CDR1 LNHDA, CDR2 SQIVND (reference sequence). CDR3 DNA: TGTGCCAGTAGTGCAGGCAATAATGAAAAACTGTTTTTT. This translates into CASSAGNNEKLFF.

V gene TRBV12-5 combines with J gene TRBJ2-3, with 11 bases that match TRBD2. V was clipped by 3 bases and J by 5 bases; unmatched bases: 10. The CDR3 consists of 17 residues. Germline-derived CDR1 and CDR2 are LGHNT and FRNRAP. CDR3 sequence reads: CASGFRPLAGAKDTQYF. CDR3 in DNA: TGTGCTAGTGGTTTTCGCCCACTAGCGGGAGCGAAAGATACGCAGTATTTT.

The gene calls are TRBV11-1 and TRBJ2-1, with TRBD2 matching over 13 bases. J gave up 5 bases and V 0 bases, and 10 bases lay outside the gene matches. The CDR3 has 19 residues. Germline loops: CDR1 SGHAT, CDR2 FQDESV (reference sequence). CDR3 in DNA: TGTGCCAGCAGCTTAGCCCAGGGGCTACTAGCGGGGGGGGACAATGAGCAGTTCTTC. This encodes CASSLAQGLLAGGDNEQFF.

The chain has TRBV7-9 and TRBJ2-2; 13 nucleotides match TRBD2. V lost 4 bases to trimming and J lost 6 bases; unmatched junction nucleotides: 5. This CDR3 spans 16 amino acids. Germline V lookup: CDR1 SEHNR, CDR2 FQNEAQ (reference sequence). The DNA of the CDR3 is TGTGCCAGCAGCTCAACTAGCGGGAGGGCTCCCGGGGAGCTGTTTTTT. It codes for CASSSTSGRAPGELFF.

The chain is built from TRBV18 and TRBJ1-4, with D possibly being TRBD1 (6 bases). Trimming took 3 bases from V and 0 from J, leaving 14 bases between them. Germline assignment: CDR1 KGHSH and CDR2 LQKENI. The CDR3 runs to 17 residues. CDR3 DNA sequence: TGTGCCAGCTCACCGCCCGGGACACTCGCAACTAATGAAAAACTGTTTTTT. Amino acid sequence: CASSPPGTLATNEKLFF.

CDR3 protein: CASSIMANTEAFF. The CDR3 region has the DNA TGTGCCAGTAGTATAATGGCGAACACTGAAGCTTTCTTT. The rearrangement uses TRBV19 and TRBJ1-1; no definite D call. This CDR3 has 13 residues. Germline V gene lookup returns CDR1 LNHDA and CDR2 SQIVND (reference sequence). Trimming took 2 bases from V and 1 from J, leaving 5 bases between them.

The chain recombines TRBV19 with TRBJ1-1, with D perhaps TRBD1 (6 bases). Germline V lookup: CDR1 LNHDA, CDR2 SQIVND (reference sequence). Trimming shortened V by 1 base and J by 7 bases, and 13 bases separated the two germline ends. The CDR3 is 14 residues long. CDR3 sequence: CASSIGGGNGEAFF. The CDR3 DNA is TGTGCCAGTAGTATAGGAGGGGGGAACGGTGAAGCTTTCTTT.

The chain joins TRBV5-1 to TRBJ2-2, with 11 nucleotides matching TRBD2. Germline trimming cut 4 bases from V and 5 bases from J; bases unmatched to any gene: 7. Germline CDR1 is SGHRS and CDR2 is YFSETQ. The CDR3 length is 16 residues. Written as DNA, the CDR3 is TGCGCCAGCAGCGGCCTGACTAGCGGGGTTACCGGGGAGCTGTTTTTT. It yields the protein CASSGLTSGVTGELFF.

The chain combines TRBV6-6 with TRBJ2-7; 13 positions match TRBD2. The CDR3 spans 15 residues. CDR1 is MNHNY, CDR2 SVGAGI, per germline (reference sequence). With V trimmed by 8 bases and J by 7 bases, 11 bases remained unmatched. CDR3 region: CASQALAGGVYEQYF. CDR3 DNA sequence: TGTGCCAGCCAAGCACTAGCGGGGGGGGTGTATGAGCAGTACTTC.

The V gene is TRBV14, the J gene TRBJ2-7, with D maybe TRBD2 (5 bases). The germline V and J ends were trimmed by 3 bases and 5 bases, with 20 bases remaining between them. Germline CDR1 is SGHDN and CDR2 is FVKESK. The CDR3 loop spans 16 amino acids. The CDR3, as DNA: TGTGCCAGCAGCCATATTTTCTTCGGGGATAGTAACGAGCAGTACTTC. Its protein is CASSHIFFGDSNEQYF.